These T cell receptor beta chains were read from a single sample in a study of preoperative IRX-2 immunotherapy in early breast cancer. Only in-frame clones appear in the TCRdb table, and some are missing; sequencing was by immunoSEQ multiplex PCR. This table has fewer than 25,000 clones, 70% to 90% appearing once. The material sequenced was tumor tissue, taken after IRX-2 immunotherapy. The receptor set was obtained from a human donor with breast cancer. Both conserved end residues are part of each CDR3. The D gene is left open where the match is weak. Some rows mark clone size as missing; the rest say once, few, many or name a class of expanded clone.

>TRBV2|-|TRBJ2-3|-
TGTGCCAGCAGTGCCGCGTGGAAGCCGGATACGCAGTATTTT
CASSAAWKPDTQYF
>TRBV5-5|-|TRBJ2-2|-
TGTGCCAGCAGCTTGGCTCCAGGGGTTGACACCGGGGAGCTGTTTTTT
CASSLAPGVDTGELFF
>TRBV5-1|-|TRBJ1-2|-
TGCGCCAGCAGTTCTGGAATACGTGGCTACACCTTC
CASSSGIRGYTF
>TRBV6-5|-|TRBJ2-7|-
TGTGCCAGCACCCCGACAGGTTTGAGCTCCTACGAGCAGTACTTC
CASTPTGLSSYEQYF
>TRBV7-6|-|TRBJ1-5|-
TGTGCCAGCAGCTTAAGTCAGGGCAATCAGCCCCAGCATTTT
CASSLSQGNQPQHF
>TRBV28|TRBD2|TRBJ2-2|-
TGTGCCAGCAGTATAGCGGGGGGGCTCGGGGAGCTGTTTTTT
CASSIAGGLGELFF
>TRBV18|-|TRBJ1-1|-
TGTGCCAGCTCACCAAGTCTGGGGATGAACACTGAAGCTTTCTTT
CASSPSLGMNTEAFF
>TRBV7-3|-|TRBJ2-1|once
TGTGCCAGCAGCCAGGCCTCCTACAATGAGCAGTTCTTC
CASSQASYNEQFF
>TRBV5-1|-|TRBJ1-4|-
TGCGCCAGCAGCTTGGCCATGGGGTCGGCAACTAATGAAAAACTGTTTTTT
CASSLAMGSATNEKLFF
>TRBV2|TRBD1|TRBJ1-1|-
TGTGCCAGCAGTACCCAGGGGGCAAGTAACACTGAAGCTTTCTTT
CASSTQGASNTEAFF
>TRBV19|TRBD1|TRBJ1-2|-
TGTGCCAGTAGTACGCCAACAGGGGAGGTTTTTGGAGGCTACACCTTC
CASSTPTGEVFGGYTF
>TRBV4-2|TRBD1|TRBJ2-3|-
TGTGCCAGCAGCCGAGGACAGGGGGCCACTATGGATACGCAGTATTTT
CASSRGQGATMDTQYF
>TRBV10-2|-|TRBJ1-1|-
TGCGCCAGCTCAAATGGGGGGACAAGTGCTATGAACACTGAAGCTTTCTTT
CASSNGGTSAMNTEAFF
>TRBV11-3|TRBD2|TRBJ2-7|-
TGTGCCAGCAGCTCGGGACTAGCGGGGGGATCCTACGAGCAGTACTTC
CASSSGLAGGSYEQYF
>TRBV28|-|TRBJ1-2|-
TGTGCCAGCAGATCCCCCGGATGGGGTGGCTACACCTTC
CASRSPGWGGYTF
>TRBV27|TRBD1|TRBJ1-1|-
TGTGCCAGCAGTTTGTTTCAGGGGGCATCTGAAGCTTTCTTT
CASSLFQGASEAFF
>TRBV6-4|-|TRBJ1-1|-
TGTGCCAGCAGTCTAAAATTAAACACTGAAGCTTTCTTT
CASSLKLNTEAFF
>TRBV5-1|-|TRBJ2-5|-
TGCGCCAGCAGGGGTACAGGGATCGGACAAGAGACCCAGTACTTC
CASRGTGIGQETQYF
>TRBV18|TRBD1|TRBJ1-1|-
TGTGCCAGCTCATACGGGACAGGGGTTAACACTGAAGCTTTCTTT
CASSYGTGVNTEAFF
>TRBV9|-|TRBJ2-3|-
TGTGCCAGCAGCGCCCAGGGAGGTTCGTCAGATACGCAGTATTTT
CASSAQGGSSDTQYF
>TRBV7-2|-|TRBJ1-2|once
TGTGCCAGCAGCTCCCCGGACAGCGGGTATGGCTACACCTTC
CASSSPDSGYGYTF
>TRBV30|TRBD1|TRBJ2-3|-
TGTGCCTGGAGCCCCGGACAGGGGGGAGATACGCAGTATTTT
CAWSPGQGGDTQYF
>TRBV10-3|-|TRBJ1-4|once
TGTGCCATCAGTGGCGGGGGCGTGAGTGAAAAACTGTTTTTT
CAISGGGVSEKLFF
>TRBV18|TRBD1|TRBJ1-5|-
TGTGCCAGCTCACCGACAGGGGTTCAGCCCCAGCATTTT
CASSPTGVQPQHF
>TRBV2|-|TRBJ1-2|-
TGTGCCAACATGGCTGTTCCGGGACCGGGAATAGATGGCTACACCTTC
CANMAVPGPGIDGYTF
>TRBV19|-|TRBJ1-6|-
TGTGCCAGTAGTATTCTCCCGACAGAGATTGGCCCAGACGCTTATAATTCACCCCTCCACTTT
CASSILPTEIGPDAYNSPLHF
>TRBV7-8|-|TRBJ2-5|-
TGTGCCAGCAGCTTAGTTGAGACCCAGTACTTC
CASSLVETQYF
>TRBV5-1|TRBD2|TRBJ2-3|once
TGCGCCAGCAGTCATGGGGGGGACACAGATACGCAGTATTTT
CASSHGGDTDTQYF